These T cell receptor beta chains were read from a single sample in a study of glioma-infiltrating T cells. TCRdb re-called the multiplex PCR reads through MiXCR, storing one row per CDR3 protein. In the table there are under 200,000 distinct CDR3 sequences, more than 35% of which are singletons. Sequencing input: glioma tissue, nonneoplastic brain tissue, or PBMCs (not recorded which). The origin of the receptors is a human donor with low-grade glioma or glioblastoma, undergoing nonglioma brain surgery, or in good health (not recorded which). CDR3s include the opening cysteine and the closing phenylalanine or tryptophan. D genes are given only for firm matches. Part of the rows lack a size; the others show once, few, many or a class for expanded clones.

d_call	v_call	clone_size	j_call	cdr3_nt	cdr3_aa
TRBD1	TRBV12-3/TRBV12-4	many	TRBJ1-1	TGTGCCAGCAGTTCAGTGGGACAGTCTGAAGCTTTCTTT	CASSSVGQSEAFF
-	TRBV27	once	TRBJ1-6	TGTGCCAGCAGTTTACAGACAGAATCTTCACCCCTCCACTTT	CASSLQTESSPLHF
-	TRBV28	many	TRBJ1-5	TGTGCCAGCAATAGGGCTAGCAATCAGCCCCAGCATTTT	CASNRASNQPQHF
-	TRBV20-1	many	TRBJ1-5	TGCAGTGCCGTGGGACCGGATAGCAATCAGCCCCAGCATTTT	CSAVGPDSNQPQHF
-	TRBV28	-	TRBJ2-7	TGTGTCAGCAGTCTGGCGGCGGTAGGCGAGCAGTACTTC	CVSSLAAVGEQYF
-	TRBV6-1	many	TRBJ1-2	TGTGCCAGCAGTGAATCTTATTCCCATGGCTACACCTTC	CASSESYSHGYTF
-	TRBV28	many	TRBJ2-5	TGTGCCAGCAGTTCCCGAACTCAGTACTTC	CASSSRTQYF
TRBD2	TRBV7-8	few	TRBJ2-7	TGTGCCAGCAGCTTCGTCTCTAGCGGGCGAGAGCAGTACTTC	CASSFVSSGREQYF
-	TRBV28	-	TRBJ1-5	TGTGCCAGCAGTCTGTCGGGACATGGCAATCAGCCCCAGCATTTT	CASSLSGHGNQPQHF
TRBD1	TRBV24-1	-	TRBJ2-3	TGTGCCACCAGCCCCCGGACAGGGGGGTCCCTAGATACGAAGTATTTT	CATSPRTGGSLDTKYF
-	TRBV24-1	few	TRBJ1-5	TGTGCCACCAGTGGTGCAAATCAGCCCCAGCATTTT	CATSGANQPQHF
TRBD1	TRBV29-1	many	TRBJ2-7	TGCAGCGTGACAGGGGCCCCCTACGAGCAGTACTTC	CSVTGAPYEQYF
-	TRBV15	-	TRBJ1-1	TGTGCTACCGGCAGAAACTTGGGGACTGAAGCTTTCTTT	CATGRNLGTEAFF
-	TRBV3-1	few	TRBJ2-1	TGTGCCAGCAGCCAAGACAGGGTCCCCTACAATGAGCAGTTCTTC	CASSQDRVPYNEQFF
-	TRBV2	few	TRBJ2-1	TGTGCCAGAGACCTGGGACTTCGGACAATTTCCTACAATGAGCAGTTCTTC	CARDLGLRTISYNEQFF
-	TRBV12-3/TRBV12-4	-	TRBJ2-2	TGTGCCAGCAGCCTCGGGACTTCCACCGGGGAGCTGTTTTTT	CASSLGTSTGELFF
-	TRBV12-3/TRBV12-4	many	TRBJ1-6	TGTGCCAGCAGTACAACAGGGCATAATTCACCCCTCCACTTT	CASSTTGHNSPLHF